This TCR beta chain was sequenced during a study of blood T cell repertoires in COVID-19. Study as a whole: Acute-phase and convalescent COVID-19 samples originated in the United States, Italy and Spain. PBMCs, B-cell-depleted T cells, or T cells provided the cDNA or gDNA that made up the material.

Original processing notes: Estimated nucleated cell counts came from reference gene primer amplification. Measured with immunoSEQ multiplex PCR; TCRdb has only the in-frame clones, and not every one. That table is the source of V, J and clone size, and D and trimming were worked out from the DNA. The sample lists 25,000 to 35,000 clones, 70% to 85% seen once, with about 44% in the top ten. The germline V gene has CDR1 MDHEN and CDR2 SYDVKM. V lost 2 bases and J 10 bases, leaving 8 bases between the germline ends. The CDR3 spans 12 residues. The source material was peripheral blood. J is TRBJ1-4 and V is TRBV28; the D is unclear. This clonotype originated in a woman aged 80 or over with acute or convalescent COVID-19. CDR3 amino acids: CASSLRVGKLFF. The DNA for the CDR3 is TGTGCCAGCAGTTTACGGGTGGGAAAACTGTTTTTT.